This T cell receptor (beta chain) was sequenced during a study of control samples from healthy donors and cancer patients. This CDR3 is built from 12 residues. Germline CDR1 SEHNR, CDR2 FQNEAQ (reference sequence). V was trimmed by 5 bases and J by 0 bases, leaving 4 bases between them. The table came from immunoSEQ multiplex PCR; TCRdb's copy has only in-frame clones and leaves some out. Of over 65,000 clones listed, roughly 92% are singletons. In this sample, this clone turned up once. This receptor was identified in a woman aged 40 to 50 in good health. The genes are TRBV7-9 and TRBJ1-2; D is unresolved. The sequenced material came from blood. The CDR3 is CASSHTNYGYTF. DNA of the CDR3: TGTGCCAGCAGCCACACTAACTATGGCTACACCTTC.